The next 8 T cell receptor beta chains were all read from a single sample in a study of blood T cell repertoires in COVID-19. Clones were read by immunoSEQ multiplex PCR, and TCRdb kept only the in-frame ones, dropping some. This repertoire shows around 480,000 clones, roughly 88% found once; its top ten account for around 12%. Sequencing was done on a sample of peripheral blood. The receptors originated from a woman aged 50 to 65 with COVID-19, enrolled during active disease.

The CDR3 DNA reads TGTGCCAGCAGTAACATTCCTCGTTATGGCTACACCTTC. It yields the protein CASSNIPRYGYTF. V gene TRBV6-5 combines with J gene TRBJ1-2; D is uncertain. The V end lost 5 bases, the J end lost 5 bases, and 12 bases lay between the germline ends. Germline CDR1 and CDR2: MNHEY and SVGAGI. This CDR3 is built from 13 residues.

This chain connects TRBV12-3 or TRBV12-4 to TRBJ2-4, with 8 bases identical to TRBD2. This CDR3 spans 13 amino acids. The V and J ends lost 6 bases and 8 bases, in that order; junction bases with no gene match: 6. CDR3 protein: CASSSGGHDIQYF. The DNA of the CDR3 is TGTGCCAGCAGCTCGGGAGGGCACGACATTCAGTACTTC.

The CDR3 sequence is CASLTLLGGDSEQFF. DNA for the CDR3: TGTGCCAGCCTCACCCTACTGGGGGGGGATTCTGAGCAGTTCTTC. This rearrangement joins TRBV7-9 to TRBJ2-1, with 7 positions matching TRBD2. The CDR3 is made up of 15 amino acids. Germline trimming cut 8 bases from V and 9 bases from J; bases unmatched to any gene: 16. Germline CDR1 and CDR2: SEHNR and FQNEAQ (reference sequence).

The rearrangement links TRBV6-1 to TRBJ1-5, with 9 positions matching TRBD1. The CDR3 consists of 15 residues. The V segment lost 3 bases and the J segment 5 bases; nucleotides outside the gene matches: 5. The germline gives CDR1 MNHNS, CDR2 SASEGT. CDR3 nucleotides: TGTGCCAGCAGTGAGGGACAGGGTGACTATCAGCCCCAGCATTTT. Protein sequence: CASSEGQGDYQPQHF.

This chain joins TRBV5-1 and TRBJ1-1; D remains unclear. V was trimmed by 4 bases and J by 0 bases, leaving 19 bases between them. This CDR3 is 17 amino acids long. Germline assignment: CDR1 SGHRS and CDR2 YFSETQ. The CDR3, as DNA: TGCGCCAGCAGCCTAAACAGAGGGTGGCTACTGAACACTGAAGCTTTCTTT. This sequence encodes CASSLNRGWLLNTEAFF.

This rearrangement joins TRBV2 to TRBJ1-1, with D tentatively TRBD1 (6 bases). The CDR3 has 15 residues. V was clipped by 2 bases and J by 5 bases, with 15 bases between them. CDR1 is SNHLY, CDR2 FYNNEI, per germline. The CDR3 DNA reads TGTGCCAGCAGTGAAAACGGGGGGCTAGGAACTGAAGCTTTCTTT. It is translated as CASSENGGLGTEAFF.

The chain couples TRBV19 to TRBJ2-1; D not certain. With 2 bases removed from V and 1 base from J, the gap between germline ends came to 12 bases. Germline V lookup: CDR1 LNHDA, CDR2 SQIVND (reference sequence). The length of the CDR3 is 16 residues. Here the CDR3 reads CASSISPGFSYNEQFF. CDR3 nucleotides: TGTGCCAGTAGTATATCCCCCGGGTTTTCCTACAATGAGCAGTTCTTC.

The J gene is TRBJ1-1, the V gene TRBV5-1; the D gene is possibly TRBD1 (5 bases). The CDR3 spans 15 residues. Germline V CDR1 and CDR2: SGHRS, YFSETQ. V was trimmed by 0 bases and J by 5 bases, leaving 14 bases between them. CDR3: CASSLEGAGRTEAFF. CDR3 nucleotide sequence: TGCGCCAGCAGCTTGGAAGGGGCAGGGCGGACTGAAGCTTTCTTT.